This T cell receptor beta chain derives from a study of control samples from healthy donors and cancer patients. Germline V lookup: CDR1 SGHRS, CDR2 YFSETQ. This CDR3 is built from 14 residues. Trimming took 1 base from V and 9 from J; bases not matched to a gene: 6. This clone is medium-sized in the sample. Clones were read by immunoSEQ multiplex PCR, and TCRdb kept only the in-frame ones, dropping some. The sample contains about 53,000 clones, about nine tenths of which appear only once. Sample: PBMCs. The chain recombines TRBV5-1 with TRBJ1-5; 8 bases are shared with TRBD1. The clonotype was recovered from a man aged 60 to 75 with head and neck cancer. The CDR3 is CASSLFGQGGPQHF. The CDR3 DNA sequence: TGCGCCAGCAGCTTGTTTGGACAGGGCGGGCCCCAGCATTTT.